This entry concerns a single T cell receptor (beta chain). Germline V lookup: CDR1 MRHNA, CDR2 SNTAGT. V shed 2 bases and J shed 1 base, with 12 bases lying between them. The CDR3 length is 16 residues. The source of the sample is a study of control samples from healthy donors and cancer patients. Clones were sequenced by immunoSEQ multiplex PCR, and TCRdb holds only the in-frame ones, with some missing. The sample includes around 200,000 clones, 85% to 95% of them seen just once. Sequences were obtained from blood. The source is a man in his fifties in good health. The rearrangement joins TRBV6-4 to TRBJ1-5; D uncertain. CDR3 sequence: CASSDASVRSNQPQHF. The CDR3 DNA reads as TGTGCCAGCAGTGACGCCTCAGTAAGGAGCAATCAGCCCCAGCATTTT.